This TCR beta chain was captured by sequencing in a study of blood T cell repertoires in COVID-19. As for the study in general: Acute-phase and convalescent COVID-19 samples originated in the United States, Italy and Spain. PBMCs, B-cell-depleted T cells, or T cells were the source of the cDNA or gDNA that made up the material.

Methods used by the authors: Researchers report that nucleated cell counts were estimated from reference gene primer amplification. The table came from immunoSEQ multiplex PCR; TCRdb's copy has only in-frame clones and leaves some out. The V and J calls and clone size are taken from that table; D and trimming were inferred from the DNA. The sample consists of over 15,000 clones, around 81% of them appearing once. This CDR3 spans 13 amino acids. V was trimmed by 0 bases and J by 2 bases, leaving 5 bases between them. Germline CDR1 reads SGHVS; CDR2 reads FNYEAQ. Material: peripheral blood. This TCR derives from a man aged 40-55 years with active or convalescent COVID-19. The V call is TRBV7-6, the J call TRBJ2-7; D gene ambiguous. CDR3 in amino acids: CASSLAAAYEQYF. The CDR3 nucleotides are TGTGCCAGCAGCTTAGCGGCAGCCTACGAGCAGTACTTC.